What follows describes a single T cell receptor beta chain. Its antigen is currently unknown. The data are from a study of shared clonotypes between healthy human individuals. As for the study in general: Plates per donor: three CD4 naive, three CD4 memory, two CD8 naive, one CD8 memory.

Broader study findings: The generation probabilities recorded for non-shared clonotypes fell below those of clonotypes shared by all four donors.

The assay was immunoSEQ multiplex PCR, and TCRdb's table has in-frame clones only and misses some. The sample lists roughly 640,000 clones, 97% seen once, with around 0.058% in the top ten. The sequence was collected from a woman in her twenties or thirties in good health. Material for sequencing was naive CD4+ T cells sorted from blood. Subset given: CD45RA+ positively selected.

CDR3 sequence (DNA): TGTGCCAGTAGTATTCAGGGTTCTCAAGAGACCCAGTACTTC. This codes for CASSIQGSQETQYF. The chain recombines TRBV19 with TRBJ2-5; perhaps TRBD1 as D (5 bases). Trimming shortened V by 3 bases and J by 2 bases, and 10 bases separated the two germline ends. The CDR3 spans 14 residues. Per the germline V gene, CDR1 is LNHDA and CDR2 is SQIVND (reference sequence).